The present T cell receptor beta chain was sequenced within a study of T cells after yellow fever vaccination (dated by TCRdb to 2018 to 2020). About the full investigation: The SMART-Seq v4 Ultra Low Input RNA kit was used to prepare libraries from fractions with low cell numbers. To follow T-cell clones before and after primary and booster YFV17D yellow fever vaccination, bulk TCR alpha and beta repertoires were sequenced over time. Blood samples were taken at several timepoints before and after primary and secondary immunization, and bulk PBMC replicates and cell subsets were isolated. Two healthy male donors made up the cohort, one aged 18 to 30 years and the other aged 30 to 39 years. Summary of the overall study and its limitations: Only two donors were included in the study, so the extent to which the findings can be generalized is limited. Because abundant contaminating clonotypes from the bulk population could be contained in FACS-sorted repertoires, computational filtering was required. After the booster, most of the clones that had expanded following primary vaccination were detected again (almost 98% of CD4 and around 88% of CD8), which suggests that memory was broadly maintained. Compared with the primary T-cell response, the secondary T-cell response was weaker but faster, peaking on day 5 rather than day 15. A small fraction of clonotypes showed up in both the CD4 and CD8 compartments, probably as a result of convergent recombination.

Synthesis of TCR cDNA relied on 5'RACE template switching, a step that introduced a universal primer site along with unique molecular identifiers. Priming for cDNA synthesis came from both the TCR alpha and TCR beta constant segments. Libraries were amplified in two PCR steps, with sample barcodes and sequencing adapters added in the second step. Sequencing of libraries was performed on Illumina HiSeq 2500 (2x100 bp) or NovaSeq (2x150 bp). The authors' pipeline ran thus. MIGEC was used to demultiplex reads and collapse the reads into UMI consensus sequences, and MiXCR was used for V(D)J alignment. Vaccine-responding clonotypes were identified with edgeR using replicate PBMC samples, with FDR below 0.01 and a log2 fold change above 5 up to day 15 being required. Each bulk clonotype received a CD4 or CD8 identity based on whether the sequenced CD4 or CD8 repertoire contained that clonotype at higher abundance. TCRdb reran the public reads through fastp at Q25 and MiXCR, keeping productive beta chains. Merged by CDR3 protein, the rows form single entries marked with the most common genes and DNA. TCRdb, rather than the study authors, made the V and J calls. The sample table records a few hundred thousand distinct CDR3 sequences; about 15% of these occur just once. The ten largest make up approximately 15% of the sample.

About this clonotype: The antigen this receptor binds is unknown. No much larger clone exists at a distance of one base, and base qualities are not known.

The CDR3 covers 14 residues, taking in both the cysteine and the valine. Only the CDR3 portion is preserved as DNA: 42 bases, with reading frame beginning at the first base. At the junction V is shortened by 8 bases and J by 3 bases, with 17 bases in between. Looking up the germline V gene yields CDR1 MNHEY and CDR2 SVGEGT. The treatment or condition label corresponds to: live attenuated yellow fever vaccine strain. At each blood-draw timepoint, two biological replicates of bulk PBMCs were collected. PBMCs were isolated from peripheral blood using a standard Ficoll-Paque protocol. RNA was extracted with TriZol from bulk PBMCs, CD4 and CD8 fractions, and dextramer-positive and dextramer-negative fractions.

This chain joins TRBV6-2 or TRBV6-3 to TRBJ2-7; a tentative D match to TRBD1 spans 6 bases. This specimen consisted of PBMCs, obtained 4 to 6 days after the first yellow fever vaccination. This TCR derives from a man aged 18-30 years who received the YFV17D yellow fever vaccine. The nucleotide sequence reads as follows: TGTGCCAGCCGGAGTTCGGGACAACGCTACGAGCAGTACGTC. It translates as CASRSSGQRYEQYV.